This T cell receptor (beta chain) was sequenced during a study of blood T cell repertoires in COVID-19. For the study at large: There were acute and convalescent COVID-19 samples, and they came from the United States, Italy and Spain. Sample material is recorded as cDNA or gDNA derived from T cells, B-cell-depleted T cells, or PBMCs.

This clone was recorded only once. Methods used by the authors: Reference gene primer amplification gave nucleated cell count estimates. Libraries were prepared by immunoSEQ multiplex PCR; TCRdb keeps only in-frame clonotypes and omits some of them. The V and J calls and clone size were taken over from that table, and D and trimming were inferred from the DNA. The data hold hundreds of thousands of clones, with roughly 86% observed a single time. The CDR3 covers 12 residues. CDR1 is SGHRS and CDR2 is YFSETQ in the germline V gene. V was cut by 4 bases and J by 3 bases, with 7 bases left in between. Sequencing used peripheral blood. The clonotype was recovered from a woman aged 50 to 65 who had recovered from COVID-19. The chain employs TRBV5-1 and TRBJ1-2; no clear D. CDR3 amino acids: CASSREDYGYTF. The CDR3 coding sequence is TGCGCCAGCAGCAGAGAAGACTATGGCTACACCTTC.